Each of the 10 T cell receptor beta chains below was sequenced from the same sample in a study of cytotoxic CD8 clonotypes in ibrutinib-treated CLL. Clones were read by immunoSEQ multiplex PCR, and TCRdb kept only the in-frame ones, dropping some. Found here are about 140,000 clones, 80% of them singletons; the top ten hold 7.5% to 9%. Material: PBMCs, obtained after 36 months of ibrutinib treatment. The receptors originated from a human donor with chronic lymphocytic leukemia.

The chain is built from TRBV10-3 and TRBJ2-3; 10 bases align to TRBD1. Trimming took 4 bases from V and 4 from J; bases not matched to a gene: 5. The CDR3 is made up of 15 amino acids. Germline CDR1 reads ENHRY; CDR2 reads SYGVKD. The CDR3: CAISVGQGDSDTQYF. In DNA form, the CDR3 reads TGTGCCATCAGTGTAGGACAGGGGGACTCAGATACGCAGTATTTT.

The chain is built from TRBV2 and TRBJ2-7; D is tentatively TRBD1 or TRBD2 (5 bases each). Trimming left V 5 bases short and J 6 bases short, with 17 bases between. This CDR3 spans 14 amino acids. Germline loops: CDR1 SNHLY, CDR2 FYNNEI. CDR3 loop: CASSNSDQRGEQYF. The CDR3, as DNA: TGTGCCAGCAGTAATAGCGACCAGAGGGGCGAGCAGTACTTC. Based on the CDR3 plus reference TRBV2 and TRBJ2-7, the full variable domain is EPEVTQTPSHQVTQMGQEVILRCVPISNHLYFYWYRQILGQKVEFLVSFYNNEISEKSEIFDDQFSVERPDGSNFTLKIRSTKLEDSAMYFCASSNSDQRGEQYFGPGTRLTVT.

This chain joins TRBV4-2 and TRBJ2-3; D remains unclear. The CDR3 consists of 13 residues. V was trimmed by 1 base and J by 3 bases, leaving 5 bases between them. Germline lookup yields CDR1 LGHNA and CDR2 YNFKEQ. The CDR3 nucleotides read TGTGCCAGCAGCCAAGTTTTGACAGATACGCAGTATTTT. As protein: CASSQVLTDTQYF.

The rearrangement links TRBV6-5 to TRBJ1-4, with TRBD1 as a possible D gene (6 bases). CDR3 size: 15 residues. Trimming took off 5 bases at V and 6 bases at J, with 16 bases between the two ends. CDR1 MNHEY and CDR2 SVGAGI come from the germline V gene. CDR3 in DNA: TGTGCCAGCAGTCGGAATCAGGGGTATTATGAAAAACTGTTTTTT. It specifies CASSRNQGYYEKLFF.

V and J are TRBV16 and TRBJ1-1, with 7 nucleotides matching TRBD1. The CDR3 runs 16 residues. Germline V gene sequence: CDR1 KGHSY, CDR2 FQNENV. The V segment lost 4 bases and the J segment 7 bases; nucleotides outside the gene matches: 15. The CDR3 sequence: CASSPQGTRRIVEAFF. The CDR3 DNA is TGTGCCAGCAGCCCACAGGGGACCAGGAGAATAGTTGAAGCTTTCTTT. Combining the CDR3 with reference TRBV16 and TRBJ1-1 gives the whole variable domain GEEVAQTPKHLVRGEGQKAKLYCAPIKGHSYVFWYQQVLKNEFKFLISFQNENVFDETGMPKERFSAKCLPNSPCSLEIQATKLEDSAVYFCASSPQGTRRIVEAFFGQGTRLTVV.

The gene calls are TRBV10-2 and TRBJ1-5, with a weak D call TRBD1 (6 bases). Germline loops: CDR1 WSHSY, CDR2 SAAADI. CDR3 length: 15 amino acids. Trimming took 5 bases from V and 4 from J, leaving 15 bases between them. The CDR3 loop reads CASSRFGGLNQPQHF. The CDR3 coding sequence is TGCGCCAGCAGTCGCTTTGGGGGGCTAAATCAGCCCCAGCATTTT.

The chain has TRBV5-1 and TRBJ2-1, with a weak D call TRBD2 (6 bases). CDR3 length: 16 residues. The germline V and J ends were trimmed by 2 bases and 7 bases, with 19 bases remaining between them. The germline V gene has CDR1 SGHRS and CDR2 YFSETQ. The CDR3 DNA follows: TGCGCCAGCAGCTTCCAACGGGAGCAATTGGGAAATGAGCAGTTCTTC. This encodes CASSFQREQLGNEQFF.

This clone showed up just once. The same CDR3 is also encoded by other DNA sequences in this sample. The rearrangement joins TRBV19 to TRBJ1-2; a possible D gene is TRBD1 (5 bases). Germline-derived CDR1 and CDR2 are LNHDA and SQIVND (reference sequence). This CDR3 is built from 14 residues. The V and J ends lost 3 bases and 0 bases respectively, with 8 bases between them. Written as DNA, the CDR3 is TGTGCCAGTAGTATTGGGGACTCTAACTATGGCTACACCTTC. Amino acid sequence: CASSIGDSNYGYTF.

This clone was seen more than once but under ten times. The chain is built from TRBV19 and TRBJ2-1; D is possibly TRBD2 (6 bases). V was pared by 5 bases and J by 9 bases, with 20 bases between. This CDR3 contains 15 residues. Germline V gene data show CDR1 as LNHDA and CDR2 as SQIVND (reference sequence). The CDR3 here is CASSRPGLLGGEQFF. The CDR3 DNA sequence: TGTGCCAGTAGTCGCCCGGGACTCCTGGGGGGTGAGCAGTTCTTC.

This clone was recorded only once. The J gene is TRBJ2-3, the V gene TRBV5-4; D may correspond to TRBD1 or TRBD2 (5 bases each). Per the germline V gene, CDR1 is SGHNT and CDR2 is YYREEE (reference sequence). The length of the CDR3 is 15 residues. V was shortened by 4 bases and J by 2 bases, with 14 bases between the two germline ends. CDR3: CASSAPGTFTDTQYF. CDR3 coding DNA: TGTGCCAGCAGCGCGCCCGGGACCTTCACAGATACGCAGTATTTT.